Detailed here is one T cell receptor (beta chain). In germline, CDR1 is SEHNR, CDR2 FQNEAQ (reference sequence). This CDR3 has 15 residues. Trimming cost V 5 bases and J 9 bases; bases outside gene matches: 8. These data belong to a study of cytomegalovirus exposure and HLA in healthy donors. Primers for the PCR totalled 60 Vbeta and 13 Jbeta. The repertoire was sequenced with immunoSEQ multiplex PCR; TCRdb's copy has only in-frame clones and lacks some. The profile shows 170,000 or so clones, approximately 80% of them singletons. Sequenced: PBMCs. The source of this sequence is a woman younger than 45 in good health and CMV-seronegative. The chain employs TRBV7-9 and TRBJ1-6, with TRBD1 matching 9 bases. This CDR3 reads CASSLGQGRGSPLHF. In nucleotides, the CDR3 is TGTGCCAGCAGCCTCGGACAGGGGAGAGGTTCACCCCTCCACTTT.